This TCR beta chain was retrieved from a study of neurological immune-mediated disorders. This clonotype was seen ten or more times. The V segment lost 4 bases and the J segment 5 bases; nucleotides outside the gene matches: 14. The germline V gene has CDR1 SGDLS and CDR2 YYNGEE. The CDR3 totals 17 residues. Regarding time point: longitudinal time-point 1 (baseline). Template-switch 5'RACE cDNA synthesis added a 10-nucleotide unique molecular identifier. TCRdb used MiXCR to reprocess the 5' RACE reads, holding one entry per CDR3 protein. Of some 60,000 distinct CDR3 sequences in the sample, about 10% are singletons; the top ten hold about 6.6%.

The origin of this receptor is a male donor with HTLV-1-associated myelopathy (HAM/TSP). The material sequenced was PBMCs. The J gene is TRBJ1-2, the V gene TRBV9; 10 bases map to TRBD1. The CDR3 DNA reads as TGTGCCAGCAGCCCGAGGGACAGGGGAATATTTGGTTATGGCTACACCTTC. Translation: CASSPRDRGIFGYGYTF.